This T cell receptor beta chain was sequenced during a study of blood T cell repertoires in COVID-19. Background on the study: Donors in the United States, Italy and Spain gave samples during acute or convalescent COVID-19. T cells, B-cell-depleted T cells, or PBMCs supplied cDNA or gDNA.

The table lists this clone with a count of one. Original data processing: Reference gene primer amplification gave estimated nucleated cell counts. Generated by immunoSEQ multiplex PCR, the TCRdb table keeps only in-frame clones and is missing some. For V, J and clone size, that table is used; D and trimming come from the DNA. The sample holds around 58,000 clones, almost 90% seen once. From germline, CDR1 is SGDLS and CDR2 YYNGEE. The CDR3 has 17 amino acids. V shed 1 base, J shed 3 bases, and the junction held 7 bases outside the gene matches. The rearrangement joins TRBV9 to TRBJ1-4, with 9 bases that match TRBD1. The receptor's source is a man in his sixties with active COVID-19. Source material: peripheral blood. The CDR3 DNA sequence: TGTGCCAGCAGCGTATCCACAGGGGACAGGGCTAATGAAAAACTGTTTTTT. As protein: CASSVSTGDRANEKLFF.